The rows below give T cell receptor beta chains drawn from one sample of a study of T cells in Graves' hyperthyroidism and ophthalmopathy. MiXCR, applied by TCRdb to the multiplex PCR reads, yields one record per CDR3 protein. The sample records about 280,000 distinct CDR3 sequences, less than 30% being singletons. The sequencing sample was made of blood. The receptors originated from a man aged 40-55 years with Graves' hyperthyroidism that later progressed to Graves' ophthalmopathy. Both conserved end residues are part of each CDR3. D genes are given only for firm matches. Not all rows give a size; the values are once, few, many and, for expanded clones, a class.

v_call	clone_size	d_call	j_call	cdr3_aa	cdr3_nt
TRBV5-1	many	TRBD2	TRBJ2-7	CASSLETTSVAYEQYF	TGCGCCAGCAGCTTGGAAACCACTAGCGTCGCCTACGAGCAGTACTTC
TRBV2	many	TRBD1	TRBJ2-7	CASRGTGLLDEQYF	TGTGCCAGCAGGGGGACAGGACTCCTGGACGAGCAGTACTTC
TRBV7-2	-	TRBD1	TRBJ1-2	CASSFRTGSGYTF	TGTGCCAGCAGCTTCAGGACAGGGTCTGGCTACACCTTC
TRBV7-3	many	-	TRBJ2-2	CASSLLGGAVTGELFF	TGTGCCAGCAGCCTCTTGGGGGGAGCTGTCACCGGGGAGCTGTTTTTT
TRBV29-1	many	-	TRBJ1-2	CSVERVDGYTF	TGCAGCGTTGAGAGGGTTGATGGCTACACCTTC
TRBV6-1	many	TRBD1	TRBJ2-5	CASSPIGTGEAEETQYF	TGTGCCAGCAGTCCCATTGGGACAGGGGAGGCGGAGGAGACCCAGTACTTC
TRBV4-1	many	-	TRBJ2-5	CASSQGGHLGETQYF	TGCGCCAGCAGCCAAGGGGGACACCTGGGAGAGACCCAGTACTTC
TRBV24-1	many	TRBD2	TRBJ2-2	CATSEQWTSGDNTGELFF	TGTGCCACCAGTGAACAATGGACTAGCGGGGACAACACCGGGGAGCTGTTTTTT
TRBV18	many	-	TRBJ1-2	CASSPGAAYGYTF	TGTGCCAGCTCACCAGGGGCAGCATATGGCTACACCTTC
TRBV12-3/TRBV12-4	many	-	TRBJ1-6	CASSDFVGTYNSPLHF	TGTGCCAGCAGTGACTTTGTGGGCACCTATAATTCACCCCTCCACTTT
TRBV15	many	-	TRBJ2-2	CATSRDYTAGELFF	TGTGCCACCAGCAGAGACTACACGGCCGGGGAGCTGTTTTTT
TRBV6-2/TRBV6-3	-	TRBD2	TRBJ2-7	CASSSGGVSREQYF	TGTGCCAGCAGTTCGGGGGGAGTTAGCCGCGAGCAGTACTTC
TRBV12-3/TRBV12-4	many	TRBD2	TRBJ2-5	CASSKTSGYQETQYF	TGTGCCAGCTCCAAGACTAGCGGTTATCAAGAGACCCAGTACTTC
TRBV4-2	few	-	TRBJ1-1	CASSQDYRDGIPEAFF	TGTGCCAGCAGCCAAGATTACAGGGACGGGATTCCTGAAGCTTTCTTT
TRBV7-6	few	TRBD1	TRBJ2-2	CASSSQTGANTGELFF	TGTGCCAGCAGCTCCCAGACAGGGGCTAACACCGGGGAGCTGTTTTTT
TRBV3-1	many	-	TRBJ1-3	CASSPQRGAVGMDTIYF	TGTGCCAGCAGCCCCCAGCGCGGGGCCGTCGGTATGGACACCATATATTTT
TRBV6-5	-	TRBD2	TRBJ2-7	CASSYLVTSGGSFEQYF	TGTGCCAGCAGTTACTTGGTGACTAGCGGGGGCTCCTTCGAGCAGTACTTC
TRBV13	many	TRBD1	TRBJ2-5	CASSHRGQGYQETQYF	TGTGCCAGCAGCCACCGAGGACAGGGCTATCAAGAGACCCAGTACTTC
TRBV6-2/TRBV6-3	many	TRBD1	TRBJ2-5	CASGRDSQETQYF	TGTGCCAGCGGACGGGACAGCCAAGAGACCCAGTACTTC
TRBV29-1	-	TRBD2	TRBJ2-5	CSVLGGLAGETQYF	TGCAGCGTCCTGGGGGGACTAGCGGGAGAGACCCAGTACTTC
TRBV12-3/TRBV12-4	many	-	TRBJ2-7	CASSSPQDSEQYF	TGTGCCAGCAGTTCCCCCCAGGACAGCGAGCAGTACTTC
TRBV6-8	-	-	TRBJ2-5	CASSPLTETQYF	TGTGCCAGCAGCCCCCTTACAGAGACCCAGTACTTC
TRBV5-1	-	TRBD2	TRBJ2-5	CASSTRVAGGIWETQYF	TGCGCCAGCAGCACCCGAGTGGCGGGAGGGATATGGGAGACCCAGTACTTC
TRBV6-2/TRBV6-3	many	-	TRBJ2-5	CASIEGGTRKTQYF	TGTGCCAGCATCGAAGGGGGTACCAGAAAGACCCAGTACTTC
TRBV3-1	-	-	TRBJ2-7	CASSQAAIGKQYF	TGTGCCAGCAGCCAAGCGGCGATCGGGAAGCAGTACTTC
TRBV18	many	-	TRBJ1-3	CASSPGAGNTIYF	TGTGCCAGCTCACCAGGGGCTGGAAACACCATATATTTT
TRBV10-2	many	-	TRBJ1-1	CASRAGQGAMNTEAFF	TGCGCCAGCAGGGCGGGACAAGGGGCCATGAACACTGAAGCTTTCTTT
TRBV28	-	-	TRBJ2-7	CASSLGGRYLHEQYF	TGTGCCAGCAGTTTAGGGGGGAGATACCTCCACGAGCAGTACTTC
TRBV27	few	TRBD2	TRBJ2-7	CASSLLAGASYEQYF	TGTGCCAGCAGTTTGTTGGCGGGAGCGTCCTACGAGCAGTACTTC
TRBV15	-	-	TRBJ2-7	CATSDRRGSGYEQYF	TGTGCCACCAGCGATAGAAGGGGGAGTGGTTACGAGCAGTACTTC
TRBV7-9	few	TRBD2	TRBJ2-1	CASSALAGHNEQFF	TGTGCCAGCAGCGCACTAGCGGGCCACAATGAGCAGTTCTTC
TRBV28	-	TRBD1	TRBJ1-5	CASSFPDRMDQPQHF	TGTGCCAGCAGTTTCCCGGACAGGATGGATCAGCCCCAGCATTTT
TRBV14	many	TRBD1	TRBJ2-7	CASRVSGQGYEQYF	TGTGCCAGCAGGGTTTCAGGACAGGGATACGAGCAGTACTTC
TRBV7-9	many	TRBD2	TRBJ2-7	CASSLSRGLAGYEQYF	TGTGCCAGCAGCTTATCCAGAGGACTAGCGGGCTACGAGCAGTACTTC
TRBV9	many	-	TRBJ1-2	CASSRGGQNYGYTF	TGTGCCAGCAGCCGAGGCGGGCAAAACTATGGCTACACCTTC
TRBV7-8	few	-	TRBJ2-5	CASSPDKVLYF	TGTGCCAGCAGCCCCGACAAGGTACTCTACTTC
TRBV20-1	many	-	TRBJ1-5	CSARAGNDQPQHF	TGCAGTGCTAGAGCTGGTAATGATCAGCCCCAGCATTTT
TRBV20-1	many	TRBD1	TRBJ1-1	CSAQRGQGNTEAFF	TGCAGTGCCCAAAGAGGACAGGGGAACACTGAAGCTTTCTTT
TRBV7-9	many	TRBD1	TRBJ1-2	CASLLWRGQDGYTF	TGTGCCAGCCTACTCTGGAGGGGGCAGGATGGCTACACCTTC
TRBV5-1	many	-	TRBJ2-7	CASNDGGLDGRNEQYF	TGCGCCAGCAACGACGGGGGGCTTGACGGGAGAAACGAGCAGTACTTC